This is a list of T cell receptor beta chains from one sample in a study of T cells in Graves' hyperthyroidism and ophthalmopathy. TCRdb re-derived calls from the multiplex PCR reads in MiXCR, one entry per CDR3 protein. The data show more than 350,000 distinct CDR3 sequences, 17% seen once. The sequenced sample was blood. These receptors were obtained from a woman aged 30 to 39 with Graves' hyperthyroidism that later progressed to Graves' ophthalmopathy. Both conserved end residues are part of each CDR3.

v_call,j_call,cdr3_aa
TRBV25-1,TRBJ1-2,CASSGLVSGTGGYGYTF
TRBV9,TRBJ1-1,CASSRHRSPDTEAFF
TRBV10-2,TRBJ1-5,CASSERGRNQPQHF
TRBV11-2,TRBJ2-1,CASTPPSRGINNEQFF
TRBV29-1,TRBJ2-7,CSVGQGSEQYF
TRBV6-1,TRBJ1-5,CASSSLREGNQPQHF
TRBV11-3,TRBJ2-1,CASSLEGGSSYNEQFF
TRBV6-5,TRBJ1-5,CASSYRYSNQPQHF
TRBV28,TRBJ1-1,CASSTWGQGQNTEAFF
TRBV12-3/TRBV12-4,TRBJ2-1,CASGTSGGDEQFF
TRBV6-1,TRBJ2-1,CASSDSREYNEQFF
TRBV3-1,TRBJ2-7,CASSPPRDRVYEQYF
TRBV6-1,TRBJ2-7,CASTGRTYEQYF
TRBV6-5,TRBJ1-1,CASSYSENTEAFF
TRBV2,TRBJ2-2,CASSDIGDTGELFF
TRBV29-1,TRBJ2-1,CSVRPGTYNEQFF
TRBV19,TRBJ1-4,CASTGIGRVDEKLFF
TRBV20-1,TRBJ2-3,CSAGRLAFTDTQYF
TRBV27,TRBJ1-5,CASGGRAYQPQHF
TRBV20-1,TRBJ1-5,CSARGGIYQPQHF
TRBV30,TRBJ1-1,CACFEFRLERNTEAFF
TRBV14,TRBJ2-5,CASSRLAGAETQYF
TRBV2,TRBJ1-2,CASRLTAGTAYGYTF
TRBV20-1,TRBJ2-1,CSAPGLAGLNNEQFF
TRBV15,TRBJ1-2,CATSSAQGIYGYTF
TRBV27,TRBJ1-2,CASSPGTRLNYGYTF
TRBV5-6,TRBJ2-1,CASSYLQGSYNEQFF
TRBV20-1,TRBJ2-4,CSAPTGSDIQYF
TRBV20-1,TRBJ1-4,CSAWVGGGKLFF
TRBV7-9,TRBJ1-5,CASSFGFPSSREPQHF
TRBV29-1,TRBJ2-2,CSVLAGGHTGELFF
TRBV2,TRBJ2-3,CASSGYRADTQYF
TRBV19,TRBJ1-2,CASRGRLRGTDANYGYTF
TRBV12-5,TRBJ2-7,CASGLPGGGDYEQYF
TRBV2,TRBJ2-5,CASSEPATVTRRETQYF
TRBV12-3/TRBV12-4,TRBJ1-6,CASSPSVSSYNSPLHF
TRBV7-2,TRBJ1-2,CASSFGLYGYTF
TRBV12-3/TRBV12-4,TRBJ2-3,CASSPGTGGMDTQYF
TRBV7-9,TRBJ1-1,CASSREGNTEAFF
TRBV27,TRBJ1-4,CASSLEGRGANEKLFF
TRBV18,TRBJ2-2,CASSPFGLAGVGTGELFF
TRBV28,TRBJ1-1,CASSYDNTEAFF
TRBV11-2,TRBJ2-5,CASNSDLRAGVTQYF
TRBV19,TRBJ2-1,CASSEGTSEKNEQFF
TRBV4-1,TRBJ1-5,CASSQASVLYGYSNQPQHF
TRBV11-2,TRBJ1-1,CASSRPRATEAFF
TRBV7-2,TRBJ1-1,CASRVNTEAFF
TRBV20-1,TRBJ2-3,CSASDLGQGGGDTQYF
TRBV5-1,TRBJ2-7,CASSRLPEGIYEQYF
TRBV27,TRBJ2-7,CASSLGGFYNYEQYF
TRBV5-1,TRBJ2-7,CASSLLPRGSSYEQYF
TRBV7-9,TRBJ2-1,CASTLGGPNEQFF
TRBV24-1,TRBJ2-3,CATSDPRTGFTDTQYF